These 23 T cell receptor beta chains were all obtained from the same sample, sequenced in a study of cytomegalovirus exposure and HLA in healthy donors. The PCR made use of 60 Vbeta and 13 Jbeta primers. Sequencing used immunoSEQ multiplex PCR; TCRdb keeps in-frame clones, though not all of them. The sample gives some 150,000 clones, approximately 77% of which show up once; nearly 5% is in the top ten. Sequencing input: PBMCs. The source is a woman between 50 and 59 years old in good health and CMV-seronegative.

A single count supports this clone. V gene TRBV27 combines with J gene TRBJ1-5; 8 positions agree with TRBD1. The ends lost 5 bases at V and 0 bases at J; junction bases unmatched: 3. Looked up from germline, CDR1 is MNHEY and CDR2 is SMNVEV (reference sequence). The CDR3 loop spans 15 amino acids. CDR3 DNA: TGTGCCAGCAGTAGACAGGGGACTAGCAATCAGCCCCAGCATTTT. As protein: CASSRQGTSNQPQHF.

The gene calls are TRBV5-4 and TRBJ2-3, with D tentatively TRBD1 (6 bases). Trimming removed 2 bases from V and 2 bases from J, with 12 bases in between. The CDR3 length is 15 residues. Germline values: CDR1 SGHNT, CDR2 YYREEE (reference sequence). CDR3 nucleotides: TGTGCCAGCAGCTTAAAACAGGGATTCACAGATACGCAGTATTTT. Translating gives CASSLKQGFTDTQYF.

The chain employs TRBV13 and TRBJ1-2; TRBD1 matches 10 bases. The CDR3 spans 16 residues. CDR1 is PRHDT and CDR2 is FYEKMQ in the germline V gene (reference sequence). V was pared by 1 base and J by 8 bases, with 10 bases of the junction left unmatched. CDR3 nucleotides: TGTGCCAGCAGCTTAGATGGGACAGGGGTTTCGAGAGGCTACACCTTC. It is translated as CASSLDGTGVSRGYTF.

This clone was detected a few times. The CDR3 nucleotides read TGTGCCAGCAGCGTAGGAACCAGTATCACAGATACGCAGTATTTT. This sequence encodes CASSVGTSITDTQYF. The chain links TRBV9 to TRBJ2-3; D not resolved. Germline V gene lookup returns CDR1 SGDLS and CDR2 YYNGEE. The CDR3 contains 15 residues. V gave up 0 bases and J gave up 2 bases, with 10 bases separating them.

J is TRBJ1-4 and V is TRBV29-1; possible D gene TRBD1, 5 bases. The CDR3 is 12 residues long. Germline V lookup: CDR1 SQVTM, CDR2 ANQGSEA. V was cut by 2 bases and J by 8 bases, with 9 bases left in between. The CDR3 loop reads CSVEQGGEKLFF. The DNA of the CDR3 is TGCAGCGTTGAACAGGGAGGGGAAAAACTGTTTTTT.

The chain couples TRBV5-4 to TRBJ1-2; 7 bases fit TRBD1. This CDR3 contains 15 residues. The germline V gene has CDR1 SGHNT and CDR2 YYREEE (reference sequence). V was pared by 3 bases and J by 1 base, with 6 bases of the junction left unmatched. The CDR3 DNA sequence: TGTGCCAGCAGCTCGCTCAGGGGGAATAACTATGGCTACACCTTC. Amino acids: CASSSLRGNNYGYTF.

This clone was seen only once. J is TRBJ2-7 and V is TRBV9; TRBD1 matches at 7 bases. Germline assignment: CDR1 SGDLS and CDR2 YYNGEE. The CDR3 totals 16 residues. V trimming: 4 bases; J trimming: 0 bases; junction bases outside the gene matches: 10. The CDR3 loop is CASSKGAAGVSYEQYF. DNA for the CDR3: TGTGCCAGCAGCAAGGGGGCAGCTGGCGTCTCCTACGAGCAGTACTTC.

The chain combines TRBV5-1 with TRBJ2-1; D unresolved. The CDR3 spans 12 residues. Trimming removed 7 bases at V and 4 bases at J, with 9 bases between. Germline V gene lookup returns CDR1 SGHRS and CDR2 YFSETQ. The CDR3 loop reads CASDSGYNEQFF. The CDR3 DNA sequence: TGCGCCAGCGACTCCGGTTACAATGAGCAGTTCTTC. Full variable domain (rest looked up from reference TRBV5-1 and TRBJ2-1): KAGVTQTPRYLIKTRGQQVTLSCSPISGHRSVSWYQQTPGQGLQFLFEYFSETQRNKGNFPGRFSGRQFSNSRSEMNVSTLELGDSALYLCASDSGYNEQFFGPGTRLTVL.

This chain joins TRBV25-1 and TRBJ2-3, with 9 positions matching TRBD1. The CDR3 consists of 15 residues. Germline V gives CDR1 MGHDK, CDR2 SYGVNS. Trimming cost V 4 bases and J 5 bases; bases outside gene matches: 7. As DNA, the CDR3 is TGTGCCAGCAGTGCGGACAGGGGATCGGGAGATACGCAGTATTTT. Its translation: CASSADRGSGDTQYF.

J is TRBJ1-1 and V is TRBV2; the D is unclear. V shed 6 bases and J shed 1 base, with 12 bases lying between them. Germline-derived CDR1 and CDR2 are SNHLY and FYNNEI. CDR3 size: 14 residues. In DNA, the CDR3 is TGTGCCAGCAGGGTCTTTCAGGAGAACACTGAAGCTTTCTTT. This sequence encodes CASRVFQENTEAFF.

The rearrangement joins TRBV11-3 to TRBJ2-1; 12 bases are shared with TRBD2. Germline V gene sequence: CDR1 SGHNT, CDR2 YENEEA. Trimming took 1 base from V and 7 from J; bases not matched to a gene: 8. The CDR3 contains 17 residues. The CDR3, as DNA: TGTGCCAGCAGCTTAGGGCCTAGCGGGGGGGCCTTAAATGAGCAGTTCTTC. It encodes CASSLGPSGGALNEQFF.

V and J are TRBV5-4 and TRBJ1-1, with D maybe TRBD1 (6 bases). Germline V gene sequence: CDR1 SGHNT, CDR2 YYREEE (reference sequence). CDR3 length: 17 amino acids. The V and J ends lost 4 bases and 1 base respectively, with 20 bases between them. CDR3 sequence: CASSPPRGGGGNTEAFF. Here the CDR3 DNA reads TGTGCCAGCAGCCCTCCTCGGGGGGGCGGTGGGAACACTGAAGCTTTCTTT. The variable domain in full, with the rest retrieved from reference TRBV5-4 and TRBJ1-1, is ETGVTQSPTHLIKTRGQQVTLRCSSQSGHNTVSWYQQALGQGPQFIFQYYREEENGRGNFPPRFSGLQFPNYSSELNVNALELDDSALYLCASSPPRGGGGNTEAFFGQGTRLTVV.

The DNA for the CDR3 is TGTGCCTGGAGCAGGGACAGATCTTTGTTCGCTGAAGCTTTCTTT. Amino acid sequence: CAWSRDRSLFAEAFF. V is TRBV30 and J is TRBJ1-1; 7 bases are a match to TRBD1. The germline V gene has CDR1 GTSNPN and CDR2 SVGIG (reference sequence). This CDR3 has 15 residues. J lost 6 bases, V lost 3 bases, and 13 bases had no gene match. Filled out from reference TRBV30 and TRBJ1-1, the complete variable domain reads SQTIHQWPATLVQPVGSPLSLECTVEGTSNPNLYWYRQAAGRGLQLLFYSVGIGQISSEVPQNLSASRPQDRQFILSSKKLLLSDSGFYLCAWSRDRSLFAEAFFGQGTRLTVV.

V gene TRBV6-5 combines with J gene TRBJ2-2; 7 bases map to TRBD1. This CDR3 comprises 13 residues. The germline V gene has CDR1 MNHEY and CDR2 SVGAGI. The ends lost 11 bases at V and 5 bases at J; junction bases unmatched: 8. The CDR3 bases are TGTGCCGTTCACCAGGGGGTAACCGGGGAGCTGTTTTTT. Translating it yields CAVHQGVTGELFF.

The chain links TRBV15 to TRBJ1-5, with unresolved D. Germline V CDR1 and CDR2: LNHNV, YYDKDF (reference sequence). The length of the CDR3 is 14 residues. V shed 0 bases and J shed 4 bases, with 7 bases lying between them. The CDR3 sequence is CATSRDRENQPQHF. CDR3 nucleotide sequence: TGTGCCACCAGCAGAGATCGGGAGAATCAGCCCCAGCATTTT. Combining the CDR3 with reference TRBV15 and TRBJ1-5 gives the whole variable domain DAMVIQNPRYQVTQFGKPVTLSCSQTLNHNVMYWYQQKSSQAPKLLFHYYDKDFNNEADTPDNFQSRRPNTSFCFLDIRSPGLGDTAMYLCATSRDRENQPQHFGDGTRLSIL.

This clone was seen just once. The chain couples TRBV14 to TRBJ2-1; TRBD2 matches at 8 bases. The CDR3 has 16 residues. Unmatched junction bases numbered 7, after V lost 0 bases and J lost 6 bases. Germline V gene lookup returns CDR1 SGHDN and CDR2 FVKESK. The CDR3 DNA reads TGTGCCAGCAGCCAAGAGTTTGGACTAGCCTCCAATGAGCAGTTCTTC. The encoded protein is CASSQEFGLASNEQFF. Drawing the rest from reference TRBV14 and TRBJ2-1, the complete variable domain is EAGVTQFPSHSVIEKGQTVTLRCDPISGHDNLYWYRRVMGKEIKFLLHFVKESKQDESGMPNNRFLAERTGGTYSTLKVQPAELEDSGVYFCASSQEFGLASNEQFFGPGTRLTVL.

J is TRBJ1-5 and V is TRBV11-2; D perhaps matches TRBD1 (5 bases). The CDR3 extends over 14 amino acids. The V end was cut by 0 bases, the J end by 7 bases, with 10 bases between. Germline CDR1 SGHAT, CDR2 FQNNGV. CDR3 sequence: CASSLEGGEQPQHF. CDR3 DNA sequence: TGTGCCAGCAGCTTAGAGGGGGGGGAACAGCCCCAGCATTTT. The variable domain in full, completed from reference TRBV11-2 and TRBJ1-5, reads EAGVAQSPRYKIIEKRQSVAFWCNPISGHATLYWYQQILGQGPKLLIQFQNNGVVDDSQLPKDRFSAERLKGVDSTLKIQPAKLEDSAVYLCASSLEGGEQPQHFGDGTRLSIL.

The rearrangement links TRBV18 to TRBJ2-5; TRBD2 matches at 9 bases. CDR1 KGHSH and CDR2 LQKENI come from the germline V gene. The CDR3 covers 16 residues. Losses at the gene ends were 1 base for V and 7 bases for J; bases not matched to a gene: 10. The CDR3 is CASSPQSLAGSGTQYF. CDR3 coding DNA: TGTGCCAGCTCACCACAGTCTCTAGCGGGGAGTGGGACCCAGTACTTC.

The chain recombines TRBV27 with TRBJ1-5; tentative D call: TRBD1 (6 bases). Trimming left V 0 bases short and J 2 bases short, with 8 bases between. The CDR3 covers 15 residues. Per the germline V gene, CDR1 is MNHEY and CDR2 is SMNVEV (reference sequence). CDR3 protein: CASSLSNRGNQPQHF. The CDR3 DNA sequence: TGTGCCAGCAGTTTATCGAACAGGGGCAATCAGCCCCAGCATTTT.

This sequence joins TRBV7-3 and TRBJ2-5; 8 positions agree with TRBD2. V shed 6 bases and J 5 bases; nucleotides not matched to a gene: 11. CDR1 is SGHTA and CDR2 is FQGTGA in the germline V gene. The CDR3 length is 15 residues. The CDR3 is CASSLLGGALETQYF. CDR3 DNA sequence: TGTGCCAGCAGTCTACTCGGGGGGGCCCTGGAGACCCAGTACTTC.

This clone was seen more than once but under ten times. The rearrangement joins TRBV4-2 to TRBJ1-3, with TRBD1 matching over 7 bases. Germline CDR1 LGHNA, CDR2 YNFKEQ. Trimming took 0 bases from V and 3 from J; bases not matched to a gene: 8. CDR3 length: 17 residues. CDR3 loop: CASSQDRQGAGGNTIYF. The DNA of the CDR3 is TGTGCCAGCAGCCAAGACCGACAGGGTGCAGGTGGAAACACCATATATTTT.

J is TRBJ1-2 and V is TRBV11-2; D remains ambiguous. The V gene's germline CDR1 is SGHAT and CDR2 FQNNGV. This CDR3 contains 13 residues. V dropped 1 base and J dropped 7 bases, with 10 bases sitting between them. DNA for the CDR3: TGTGCCAGCAGCTTAGCGCGCTTGAGTGGCTACACCTTC. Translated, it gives CASSLARLSGYTF.

The DNA for the CDR3 is TGTGCCTGGAGTGTTCCAGGGGTGAACACTGAAGCTTTCTTT. Translated: CAWSVPGVNTEAFF. V is TRBV30 and J is TRBJ1-1, with D perhaps TRBD1 (6 bases). Germline CDR1 and CDR2: GTSNPN and SVGIG (reference sequence). Trimming shortened V by 0 bases and J by 0 bases, and 8 bases separated the two germline ends. This CDR3 region has 14 residues.